This T cell receptor beta chain is from a study of blood T cell repertoires in COVID-19. CDR1 SEHNR and CDR2 FQNEAQ come from the germline V gene (reference sequence). The CDR3 spans 14 residues. Trimming took 2 bases from V and 4 from J, leaving 11 bases between them. TCRdb's table, derived via immunoSEQ multiplex PCR, lists solely in-frame clones and lacks some. The sample holds 90,000 or so clones; roughly nine tenths are singletons and the top ten take 5.2%. The rearrangement links TRBV7-9 to TRBJ1-2; D gene unclear. This TCR was recovered from a man in his 60s with COVID-19, enrolled during active disease. The source material was peripheral blood. The CDR3 spells CASSLISAGYGYTF. The CDR3, as DNA: TGTGCCAGCAGCTTAATCAGCGCGGGCTATGGCTACACCTTC. Full variable domain (remainder filled in from reference TRBV7-9 and TRBJ1-2): DTGVSQNPRHKITKRGQNVTFRCDPISEHNRLYWYRQTLGQGPEFLTYFQNEAQLEKSRLLSDRFSAERPKGSFSTLEIQRTEQGDSAMYLCASSLISAGYGYTFGSGTRLTVV.